Below, 27 T cell receptor beta chains from the same sample are listed, as sequenced in a study of vaccination and CD4 T cells after COVID-19. The antigens for these receptors are not known. With the Oncomine TCR Beta short-read assay, DNA from cultured CD4+ T cells was sequenced. TCRdb reanalysed the PCR reads using MiXCR and keeps one entry per CDR3 protein. The sample has several thousand distinct CDR3 sequences; over 35% are singletons. Treatment of the sample: approximately nine-day PBMC culture with coronavirus spike peptide pools or control peptides (ViraFEST assay). Collection of the unexposed donor's CD4+ T cells took place before the COVID-19 pandemic (2011-2018). The source material was CD4+ T cells from blood, cultured in vitro. These receptors were collected from a human donor in good health.

This chain links TRBV5-1 with TRBJ1-2; unclear D gene. Germline V CDR1 and CDR2: SGHRS, YFSETQ. The CDR3 has 14 amino acids. Trimming took 1 base from V and 0 from J, leaving 7 bases between them. Written as DNA, the CDR3 is TGCGCCAGCAGCTTGCAAACAGCTAACTATGGCTACACCTTC. Its translation is CASSLQTANYGYTF. Together with reference TRBV5-1 and TRBJ1-2, the CDR3 gives the full variable domain: KAGVTQTPRYLIKTRGQQVTLSCSPISGHRSVSWYQQTPGQGLQFLFEYFSETQRNKGNFPGRFSGRQFSNSRSEMNVSTLELGDSALYLCASSLQTANYGYTFGSGTRLTVV.

The chain employs TRBV20-1 and TRBJ2-7; D gene unclear. CDR1 and CDR2 from the germline V gene are DFQATT and SNEGSKA (reference sequence). This CDR3 comprises 12 residues. V lost 2 bases and J lost 0, with 5 bases in between. CDR3 bases: TGCAGTGCTAGACTGAGCTCCTACGAGCAGTACTTC. It codes for CSARLSSYEQYF.

This clonotype was seen a handful of times. V and J are TRBV18 and TRBJ1-6; a possible D gene is TRBD1 (5 bases). CDR1 is KGHSH, CDR2 LQKENI, per germline. Trimming removed 3 bases at V and 3 bases at J, with 9 bases between. The CDR3 totals 15 residues. The CDR3 nucleotides read TGTGCCAGCTCACCCAAGGGGATCTATAATTCACCCCTCCACTTT. Translated: CASSPKGIYNSPLHF.

This clonotype has a handful of counts. The chain carries TRBV30 and TRBJ1-2; no clear D. Germline CDR1 reads GTSNPN; CDR2 reads SVGIG (reference sequence). There are 11 residues in the CDR3. V was cut by 6 bases and J by 7 bases, with 12 bases left in between. For the CDR3, the DNA is TGTGCCTGCTTCGAAGCCCCTGGCTACACCTTC. Amino acids: CACFEAPGYTF.

The chain uses TRBV28 and TRBJ2-1, with 10 positions matching TRBD2. This CDR3 has 12 amino acids. The V gene end was trimmed by 10 bases and the J gene end by 9 bases; junction bases not matched to a gene: 6. Germline V gives CDR1 MDHEN, CDR2 SYDVKM. CDR3 sequence reads: CATQTSGIEQFF. The DNA for the CDR3 is TGTGCCACCCAAACTAGCGGGATTGAGCAGTTCTTC.

J is TRBJ2-3 and V is TRBV6-1; TRBD2 agrees at 9 bases. J gave up 8 bases and V 5 bases, and 2 bases lay outside the gene matches. Germline CDR1 MNHNS, CDR2 SASEGT. There are 12 residues in the CDR3. DNA of the CDR3: TGTGCCAGCAGTCCGACTAGCGGTACGCAGTATTTT. Translated, it gives CASSPTSGTQYF.

The genes are TRBV12-5 and TRBJ1-2; D is perhaps TRBD1 (5 bases). Germline-derived CDR1 and CDR2 are LGHNT and FRNRAP. Trimming cost V 2 bases and J 3 bases, with 10 bases left between them. The CDR3 has 14 amino acids. CDR3 sequence reads: CASGLTGRYYGYTF. Here the CDR3 DNA reads TGTGCTAGTGGTTTGACGGGGCGTTACTATGGCTACACCTTC.

This clonotype was counted only a few times. The V call is TRBV19, the J call TRBJ1-5; D uncertain. CDR3 length: 13 residues. The V gene lost 7 bases and the J gene lost 0 bases, with 7 bases spanning the gap. From germline, CDR1 is LNHDA and CDR2 SQIVND (reference sequence). The CDR3 is CASNFDSNQPQHF. CDR3 coding DNA: TGTGCCAGTAATTTCGATAGCAATCAGCCCCAGCATTTT.

The chain couples TRBV28 to TRBJ2-5; D tentatively reads TRBD1 or TRBD2 (5 bases each). With 3 bases removed from V and 5 bases from J, the gap between germline ends came to 10 bases. This CDR3 has 13 residues. From germline, CDR1 is MDHEN and CDR2 SYDVKM. The CDR3 DNA sequence: TGTGCCAGCAGTTTGGGGGTTGAGGAGACCCAGTACTTC. It is translated as CASSLGVEETQYF.

This clonotype was found once. The rearrangement joins TRBV19 to TRBJ1-1; D call uncertain. The V end lost 0 bases, the J end lost 1 base, and 12 bases lay between the germline ends. The CDR3 sequence is 16 residues long. The germline V gene encodes CDR1 LNHDA and CDR2 SQIVND (reference sequence). The CDR3 loop reads CASSIEEGSRNTEAFF. Here the CDR3 DNA reads TGTGCCAGTAGTATAGAGGAAGGGTCGCGGAACACTGAAGCTTTCTTT.

The chain employs TRBV6-1 and TRBJ2-7, with D tentatively TRBD1 or TRBD2 (6 bases each). CDR1 is MNHNS, CDR2 SASEGT, per germline. V lost 8 bases and J 4 bases, leaving 27 bases between the germline ends. This CDR3 is 17 amino acids long. CDR3 residues: CASGTRRGLWGEYEQYF. The CDR3 nucleotides are TGTGCCAGCGGCACACGGAGGGGGTTATGGGGCGAGTACGAGCAGTACTTC.

The gene calls are TRBV6-5 and TRBJ2-1; D perhaps matches TRBD1 (6 bases). CDR3 length equals 15 residues. Per the germline V gene, CDR1 is MNHEY and CDR2 is SVGAGI. V gave up 4 bases and J gave up 6 bases, with 16 bases separating them. The CDR3 DNA is TGTGCCAGCAGTTTAATACCCCAGGGGCGCAATGAGCAGTTCTTC. Protein product: CASSLIPQGRNEQFF.

The V call is TRBV6-5, the J call TRBJ2-5; D is perhaps TRBD2 (6 bases). Trimming took 2 bases from V and 5 from J, leaving 6 bases between them. The germline gives CDR1 MNHEY, CDR2 SVGAGI. The CDR3 extends over 12 amino acids. CDR3 loop: CASSYGGETQYF. As DNA, the CDR3 is TGTGCCAGCAGTTACGGAGGGGAGACCCAGTACTTC.

In its sample, this clonotype was seen a few times. This chain uses TRBV11-2 with TRBJ1-6; a weak D match, TRBD1 (6 bases). There are 14 residues in the CDR3. The ends were cut back, 6 bases at V and 9 bases at J, with 15 bases in the middle. Germline CDR1 is SGHAT and CDR2 is FQNNGV. DNA of the CDR3: TGTGCCAGCAGTTGGATACAGGGACGTTCACCCCTCCACTTT. Its translation is CASSWIQGRSPLHF.

V usage is TRBV5-6 and J usage is TRBJ2-7; perhaps TRBD2 as D (8 bases). Germline CDR1 reads SGHDT; CDR2 reads YYEEEE. This CDR3 is 15 amino acids long. Trimming stripped 6 bases from V and 3 bases from J, with 19 bases between. The CDR3 region has the DNA TGTGCCAGCACCTCCGGGGGGGGACAGATCTACGAGCAGTACTTC. Protein sequence: CASTSGGGQIYEQYF.

This chain's CDR3 is CASSLSEGQPQHF. The CDR3 DNA follows: TGTGCCAGCAGTTTATCGGAGGGCCAGCCCCAGCATTTT. This chain links TRBV12-3 or TRBV12-4 with TRBJ1-5, with D hard to call. V was shortened by 2 bases and J by 7 bases, with 9 bases between the two germline ends. The CDR3 consists of 13 residues.

This clonotype was recorded a few times. V and J are TRBV6-1 and TRBJ1-6, with D possibly TRBD1 on 5 matching bases. Trimming removed 4 bases from V and 6 bases from J, with 16 bases in between. The CDR3 sequence is 16 residues long. Germline V gene data show CDR1 as MNHNS and CDR2 as SASEGT. The CDR3 region is CASSVEGGVPNSPLHF. Here the CDR3 DNA reads TGTGCCAGCAGTGTGGAAGGAGGGGTCCCTAATTCACCCCTCCACTTT.

V and J are TRBV19 and TRBJ1-6, with 7 bases matching TRBD1. Germline V lookup: CDR1 LNHDA, CDR2 SQIVND (reference sequence). The J segment lost 15 bases and the V segment lost 7 bases, leaving 24 bases of the junction unmatched. This CDR3 comprises 17 residues. The CDR3: CASTSYPTGAPGKLLHF. CDR3 DNA sequence: TGTGCCAGTACCTCATACCCCACAGGGGCTCCAGGGAAACTCCTCCACTTT.

The J gene is TRBJ2-3, the V gene TRBV30; D remains ambiguous. The CDR3 extends over 14 amino acids. The V and J ends lost 1 base and 1 base respectively, with 9 bases between them. From germline, CDR1 is GTSNPN and CDR2 SVGIG (reference sequence). The CDR3 sequence: CAWSALRRTDTQYF. In DNA, the CDR3 is TGTGCCTGGAGTGCACTAAGGCGCACAGATACGCAGTATTTT. The full variable domain, in which reference TRBV30 and TRBJ2-3 provide the parts outside the CDR3, is SQTIHQWPATLVQPVGSPLSLECTVEGTSNPNLYWYRQAAGRGLQLLFYSVGIGQISSEVPQNLSASRPQDRQFILSSKKLLLSDSGFYLCAWSALRRTDTQYFGPGTRLTVL.

This chain uses TRBV15 with TRBJ1-1; tentative D call: TRBD1 (5 bases). With 3 bases removed from V and 3 bases from J, the gap between germline ends came to 14 bases. Germline assignment: CDR1 LNHNV and CDR2 YYDKDF (reference sequence). This CDR3 has 15 amino acids. The CDR3 spells CATSRDFWGHTEAFF. The CDR3 DNA is TGTGCCACCAGCAGGGATTTCTGGGGACACACTGAAGCTTTCTTT.

This chain connects TRBV27 to TRBJ2-7; the match to TRBD2 covers 8 bases. V lost 4 bases to trimming and J lost 6 bases; unmatched junction nucleotides: 17. The CDR3 length is 17 residues. In germline, CDR1 is MNHEY, CDR2 SMNVEV (reference sequence). In nucleotides, the CDR3 is TGTGCCAGCAGTTCAATGCGGGAGGTCCTCTTGGGTGGCGAGCAGTACTTC. Its protein is CASSSMREVLLGGEQYF.

There are a few counts of this clonotype. The chain carries TRBV20-1 and TRBJ2-3, with TRBD2 matching over 8 bases. Trimming cost V 3 bases and J 0 bases; bases outside gene matches: 2. Germline V lookup: CDR1 DFQATT, CDR2 SNEGSKA (reference sequence). The CDR3 has 14 residues. DNA for the CDR3: TGCAGTGCTAGTGCGGGGGGTAGCACAGATACGCAGTATTTT. Its protein is CSASAGGSTDTQYF.

The chain joins TRBV7-2 to TRBJ2-2, with 7 nucleotides matching TRBD2. CDR1 is SGHTA and CDR2 is FQGNSA in the germline V gene. Trimming took 1 base from V and 3 from J; bases not matched to a gene: 2. This CDR3 spans 15 amino acids. The chain's CDR3 is CASSLVLAYTGELFF. In nucleotides, the CDR3 is TGTGCCAGCAGCTTAGTACTAGCGTACACCGGGGAGCTGTTTTTT.

This clonotype was observed a few times. V and J are TRBV24-1 and TRBJ2-1; a possible D gene is TRBD1 (5 bases). There are 14 residues in the CDR3. Per the germline V gene, CDR1 is KGHDR and CDR2 is SFDVKD. V lost 5 bases to trimming and J lost 2 bases, with 9 bases between them. The CDR3 protein is CATSVAGPYNEQFF. CDR3 in DNA: TGTGCCACCAGTGTGGCAGGGCCCTACAATGAGCAGTTCTTC.

This clonotype was picked up a small number of times. The rearrangement links TRBV7-8 to TRBJ1-1, with TRBD1 as a possible D gene (5 bases). Looked up from germline, CDR1 is SGHVS and CDR2 is FQNEAQ. This CDR3 has 13 amino acids. Trimming removed 2 bases from V and 3 bases from J, with 7 bases in between. The CDR3 DNA is TGTGCCAGCAGCTTACGGGGGGACACTGAAGCTTTCTTT. As protein: CASSLRGDTEAFF.

The sample holds a few counts of this clonotype. This chain joins TRBV25-1 and TRBJ1-2; no clear D. The V and J ends lost 1 base and 3 bases respectively, with 3 bases between them. Germline-derived CDR1 and CDR2 are MGHDK and SYGVNS. The CDR3 totals 12 residues. CDR3 DNA: TGTGCCAGCAGTGAATTCTACTATGGCTACACCTTC. This gives the protein CASSEFYYGYTF.

This clonotype was detected a few times. The chain joins TRBV20-1 to TRBJ2-3, with D perhaps TRBD2 (6 bases). In germline, CDR1 is DFQATT, CDR2 SNEGSKA (reference sequence). Trimming took off 0 bases at V and 4 bases at J, with 14 bases between the two ends. The CDR3 sequence is 15 residues long. CDR3 amino acids: CSARDSGPGADTQYF. CDR3 nucleotide sequence: TGCAGTGCTAGAGATTCAGGGCCGGGGGCAGATACGCAGTATTTT.